This TCR beta chain was retrieved from a study of control samples from healthy donors and cancer patients. Losses at the gene ends were 6 bases for V and 6 bases for J; bases not matched to a gene: 11. CDR3 length: 15 residues. Germline CDR1 MNHEY, CDR2 SVGAGI. Assay: immunoSEQ multiplex PCR; the TCRdb copy retains only in-frame clones and omits some. The data show roughly 190,000 clones, and the top ten clones hold around 2%. The chain joins TRBV6-5 to TRBJ2-7, with 10 bases lining up with TRBD2. This receptor was taken from a woman aged 30 to 39 in good health. The material sequenced was blood. The CDR3 bases are TGTGCCAGCAGCCCCGGGGAGCGGGGGGGCGTCGAGCAGTACTTC. Protein sequence: CASSPGERGGVEQYF.